This T cell receptor (beta chain) is drawn from a study of technical replicates of blood from several donors. There are 22 residues in the CDR3. Germline CDR1 and CDR2: MRHNA and SNTAGT. The V end was cut by 0 bases, the J end by 3 bases, with 30 bases between. Method: immunoSEQ multiplex PCR; TCRdb's copy keeps in-frame clones and lacks some. The data show tens of thousands of clones, more than 85% seen once. Sequenced input: PBMCs. This receptor was taken from a human donor in good health. Some clones in this sample may be carry-over from other donors' samples. This rearrangement joins TRBV6-4 to TRBJ1-5; D possibly corresponds to TRBD1 (6 bases). The CDR3: CASSDSYLRDIACFGTNQPQHF. CDR3 coding DNA: TGTGCCAGCAGTGACTCGTATCTCAGGGACATTGCGTGTTTTGGAACCAATCAGCCCCAGCATTTT.